These T cell receptor beta chains were read from a single sample in a study of blood T cell repertoires in COVID-19. Sequencing used immunoSEQ multiplex PCR; TCRdb keeps in-frame clones, though not all of them. The data show about 100,000 clones, 88% seen once. The source material was peripheral blood. These TCRs come from a man aged 50-60 years with active or convalescent COVID-19. Both conserved end residues are part of each CDR3. Fields, in order: J gene, D gene, clone size, CDR3 length, V gene, CDR3 DNA, CDR3 protein. The D gene is left open where the match is weak. Some rows mark clone size as missing; the rest say once, few, many or name a class of expanded clone.

TRBJ1-1 TRBD1 - 13 TRBV12-3/TRBV12-4 TGTGCCAGCAGACGAACAGGGGACACTGAAGCTTTCTTT CASRRTGDTEAFF
TRBJ2-7 - medium-sized 14 TRBV6-5 TGTGCCAGCTCCCTAGGGACTTTGTCCTACGAGCAGTACTTC CASSLGTLSYEQYF
TRBJ1-5 TRBD1 many 14 TRBV18 TGTGCCAGCTCACCACGAGGGGGCGATCAGCCCCAGCATTTT CASSPRGGDQPQHF
TRBJ2-3 TRBD2 - 16 TRBV5-1 TGCGCCAGCAGCTTGCGGCTAGCGGAGGGCACAGATACGCAGTATTTT CASSLRLAEGTDTQYF
TRBJ2-1 - - 15 TRBV7-2 TGTGCCAGCAGCCCCACACGGAGCTCCTACAATGAGCAGTTCTTC CASSPTRSSYNEQFF
TRBJ2-7 TRBD2 - 15 TRBV6-6 TGTGCCAGCAGTTCGACTAGCGGGGCTGCCTACGAGCAGTACTTC CASSSTSGAAYEQYF
TRBJ1-6 - - 15 TRBV27 TGTGCCAGCAGTTTATCGGACAGAGGAAATTCACCCCTCCACTTT CASSLSDRGNSPLHF
TRBJ1-3 TRBD1 - 15 TRBV6-6 TGTGCCAGCTGGACAGGGGGCGTATCTGGAAACACCATATATTTT CASWTGGVSGNTIYF
TRBJ2-3 TRBD2 - 15 TRBV25-1 TGTGCCAGCAGTGAGGGGGACTATAGAACAGATACGCAGTATTTT CASSEGDYRTDTQYF
TRBJ1-2 - - 15 TRBV7-2 TGTGCCAGCAGCTTGGGAAGGGGGAACGGCTATGGCTACACCTTC CASSLGRGNGYGYTF
TRBJ2-1 TRBD2 - 15 TRBV2 TGTGCCAGCAGGCGGAGACTAGCAGCTTACAATGAGCAGTTCTTC CASRRRLAAYNEQFF
TRBJ2-1 - - 16 TRBV6-2/TRBV6-3 TGTGCCAGCAGTCTAACCAAATTTAGCTCCTACAATGAGCAGTTCTTC CASSLTKFSSYNEQFF
TRBJ2-1 - - 21 TRBV27 TGTGCCAGCAGTTTGACACCCCCCATAGGCCAGCGGCTTGGTATCGACAATGAGCAGTTCTTC CASSLTPPIGQRLGIDNEQFF
TRBJ1-2 - once 18 TRBV27 TGTGCCAGCACTTTGGGGCACCAGAGCGATTCAATGGGCTATGGCTACACCTTC CASTLGHQSDSMGYGYTF
TRBJ2-2 TRBD2 - 15 TRBV5-1 TGCGCCAGCAGCTTTGGTCTAGCGGCAACCGGGGAGCTGTTTTTT CASSFGLAATGELFF
TRBJ1-2 TRBD1 - 15 TRBV27 TGTGCCAGCAGTTCCCTCCTACAGGGGTTATATGGCTACACCTTC CASSSLLQGLYGYTF
TRBJ1-1 - - 15 TRBV6-2/TRBV6-3 TGTGCCAGCAGTCCGCCTCGGGATTGGAACACTGAAGCTTTCTTT CASSPPRDWNTEAFF
TRBJ1-4 - - 17 TRBV9 TGTGCCAGCAGCGTAGGGGCGGGGAACCGCCTTAATGAAAAACTGTTTTTT CASSVGAGNRLNEKLFF
TRBJ2-2 TRBD2 - 15 TRBV15 TGTGCCACCAGCAGAGACGGACTAGCGGCCGGGGAGCTGTTTTTT CATSRDGLAAGELFF
TRBJ2-7 - - 11 TRBV27 TGTGCCAGCAGGTCAACAAACGAGCAGTACTTC CASRSTNEQYF
TRBJ1-2 - - 13 TRBV12-5 TGTGCTAGTGGTTTGGTAACAGCTGGTGGCTACACCTTC CASGLVTAGGYTF
TRBJ2-6 - - 14 TRBV28 TGTGCCAGCAGTACAGGAGCTGGGGCCAACGTCCTGACTTTC CASSTGAGANVLTF
TRBJ2-7 - once 16 TRBV28 TGTGCCAGCAGGTCCACCTCATACAGGGCCACCTACGAGCAGTACTTC CASRSTSYRATYEQYF
TRBJ1-5 TRBD1 - 15 TRBV5-8 TGTGCCAGCAGCTTGGGGACAGGTAGCAATCAGCCCCAGCATTTT CASSLGTGSNQPQHF
TRBJ1-2 TRBD1 - 16 TRBV6-5 TGTGCCAGCAGTTACGCAGGGGGCCAGGCTAACTATGGCTACACCTTC CASSYAGGQANYGYTF
TRBJ1-1 - - 13 TRBV30 TGTGCCTTAATCAGGGGCTTGAACACTGAAGCTTTCTTT CALIRGLNTEAFF
TRBJ1-2 - - 12 TRBV28 TGTGCCAGCAGTTTTCAGGGGTATGGCTACACCTTC CASSFQGYGYTF
TRBJ2-6 TRBD1 - 15 TRBV3-1/TRBV3-2 TGTGCCAGCAGCCAGGCCAGGGGGCGCCCCCTCTTACTGACTTTC CASSQARGRPLLLTF
TRBJ1-2 - - 15 TRBV6-5 TGTGCCAGCAGCATAACCCATGGAGGGCTCTATGGCTACACCTTC CASSITHGGLYGYTF
TRBJ1-2 - - 16 TRBV7-2 TGTGCCAGCGTTGCCACGACAGGCCCCTCTAACTATGGCTACACCTTC CASVATTGPSNYGYTF
TRBJ2-6 TRBD1 - 13 TRBV29-1 TGCAGCGTACAGGGGAGCGGGGCCAACGTCCTGACTTTC CSVQGSGANVLTF
TRBJ1-1 - - 14 TRBV3-1/TRBV3-2 TGTGCCAGCAGCCAAAGTGACAGAGGCACTGAAGCTTTCTTT CASSQSDRGTEAFF
TRBJ2-3 TRBD1 - 15 TRBV2 TGTGCCAGCAGTGAAGACAGGGGGCTCACAGATACGCAGTATTTT CASSEDRGLTDTQYF
TRBJ1-1 TRBD1 - 15 TRBV5-1 TGCGCCAGCAGCTCCATGACAGGGGGAAAGACTGAAGCTTTCTTT CASSSMTGGKTEAFF
TRBJ2-7 TRBD1 - 16 TRBV24-1 TGTGCCACCAGTGATTCCCCGGGACAGGGCACCTACGAGCAGTACTTC CATSDSPGQGTYEQYF
TRBJ2-1 TRBD2 - 17 TRBV28 TGTGCCAGCAGTCCCCGGACTAGCGGGAGAGGGGACAATGAGCAGTTCTTC CASSPRTSGRGDNEQFF
TRBJ1-5 TRBD1 - 14 TRBV30 TGTGCCTGGGATTGGGGACAGGGGGATCAGCCCCAGCATTTT CAWDWGQGDQPQHF
TRBJ2-3 - - 13 TRBV7-9 TGTGCCAGCAGATCCCTGGACTTAGGTACGCAGTATTTT CASRSLDLGTQYF
TRBJ1-3 - - 16 TRBV19 TGTGCCAGTAGTATCCCTGGCGGAAGCTCTGGAAACACCATATATTTT CASSIPGGSSGNTIYF
TRBJ2-4 TRBD1 - 15 TRBV13 TGTGCCAGCAGCTTAGACAGGGGAGCCAAAAACATTCAGTACTTC CASSLDRGAKNIQYF
TRBJ2-1 - - 16 TRBV19 TGTGCCAGTAGTATCGCCCCGCGGGGATCGTACAATGAGCAGTTCTTC CASSIAPRGSYNEQFF
TRBJ1-1 - once 13 TRBV5-1 TGCGCCAGCAACGTCGACGGGCAGGGAGAAGCTTTCTTT CASNVDGQGEAFF
TRBJ1-6 TRBD1 few 15 TRBV30 TGTGCCTGCACGACAGGGACTTTCTATAATTCACCCCTCCACTTT CACTTGTFYNSPLHF
TRBJ2-2 TRBD2 - 14 TRBV6-4 TGTGCCAGCAGTGAACAGCGGGGGGTCGGGGAGCTGTTTTTT CASSEQRGVGELFF
TRBJ1-6 - - 14 TRBV6-6 TGTGCCAGCAGTTACCAGGACTATAATTCACCCCTCCACTTT CASSYQDYNSPLHF
TRBJ2-3 - - 14 TRBV4-2 TGTGCCAGCAGCCCGGGACACATCACAGATACGCAGTATTTT CASSPGHITDTQYF
TRBJ2-1 TRBD2 - 17 TRBV19 TGTGCCAGTAGTATCCTCGTAGCGGGGGGGTCCTACAATGAGCAGTTCTTC CASSILVAGGSYNEQFF
TRBJ1-3 - - 15 TRBV10-3 TGTGCCATCAGCCGGCAGGGCAACTCTGGAAACACCATATATTTT CAISRQGNSGNTIYF
TRBJ2-7 TRBD1 - 15 TRBV9 TGTGCCAGCAGCGTAGGGACAGGGAATCCCTACGAGCAGTACTTC CASSVGTGNPYEQYF
TRBJ1-3 - - 16 TRBV10-3 TGTGCCATCAGTGAGTCGAGGCCGACCTCTGGAAACACCATATATTTT CAISESRPTSGNTIYF
TRBJ1-2 TRBD1 - 14 TRBV5-6 TGTGCCAGCAGCTTAGTACAGGGGGTTGGCGGCTACACCTTC CASSLVQGVGGYTF
TRBJ2-5 - once 15 TRBV3-1/TRBV3-2 TGTGCCAGCGGAGGACCGGTGGGGTTTGAAGAGACCCAGTACTTC CASGGPVGFEETQYF
TRBJ1-3 - - 13 TRBV5-1 TGCGCCAGCAGCAGCACAGGGGGAAACACCATATATTTT CASSSTGGNTIYF
TRBJ1-5 - - 12 TRBV30 TGTGCCTGGAGTGTAGGGGATCAGCCCCAGCATTTT CAWSVGDQPQHF
TRBJ2-1 - - 16 TRBV19 TGTGCCAGTAGCCGAACACGGACTGCCGGTAACAATGAGCAGTTCTTC CASSRTRTAGNNEQFF